Listed below are T cell receptor beta chains from one sample, sequenced in a study of blood T cell repertoires in COVID-19. TCRdb keeps only in-frame clones here, not all; method: immunoSEQ multiplex PCR. The sample carries 280,000 or so clones, 83% recorded once. Sequenced sample: peripheral blood. Source of these receptors: a woman in her forties or fifties who had recovered from COVID-19. The CDR3 runs from the conserved cysteine through the conserved F or W. A D gene is named only where the DNA matches it firmly. Expanded clones are given a class, and other clones once, few, many or no size at all.

TRBV5-5	NA	TRBJ2-2	NA	TGTGCCAGCAGCTTGGCCCCCGCGACCGGGGAGCTGTTTTTT	CASSLAPATGELFF
TRBV7-9	NA	TRBJ2-5	NA	TGTGCCAGCAGCTTTCTAGGTCAAGAGACCCAGTACTTC	CASSFLGQETQYF
TRBV5-1	NA	TRBJ2-3	TRBD2	TGCGCCAGCATGGCAGGGACTAGTTCAGATACGCAGTATTTT	CASMAGTSSDTQYF
TRBV29-1	NA	TRBJ1-1	NA	TGCAGCGTGGGGGACTCATGGTCCGCTGAAGCTTTCTTT	CSVGDSWSAEAFF
TRBV30	NA	TRBJ2-2	NA	TGTGCCTGGAGTGTATACTGGACAGTGAACACCGGGGAGCTGTTTTTT	CAWSVYWTVNTGELFF
TRBV5-1	NA	TRBJ2-7	TRBD1	TGCGCCAGCAGCTCGGGACAGCCCTCCTACGAGCAGTACTTC	CASSSGQPSYEQYF
TRBV29-1	NA	TRBJ1-2	NA	TGCAGCGTAGGTGGCGGCTTAGGCTATGGCTACACCTTC	CSVGGGLGYGYTF
TRBV5-1	NA	TRBJ1-2	TRBD1	TGCGCCAGCAGCTTGCCCGGACAGGGTAACAATGGCTACACCTTC	CASSLPGQGNNGYTF
TRBV29-1	NA	TRBJ1-2	TRBD1	TGCAGCACTTGGGACAGTAAGATTTCCTACACCTTC	CSTWDSKISYTF
TRBV18	NA	TRBJ1-3	TRBD1	TGTGCCAGCCTTCCGGGACAGGGTACTTATGGAAACACCATATATTTT	CASLPGQGTYGNTIYF
TRBV7-2	NA	TRBJ1-5	NA	TGTGCCAGCAGCCCCGGGACAAGCAATCAGCCCCAGCATTTT	CASSPGTSNQPQHF
TRBV5-4	once	TRBJ1-1	NA	TGTGCCAGCAGCTTGGCCGGGTCTGAAGCTTTCTTT	CASSLAGSEAFF
TRBV7-2	NA	TRBJ1-3	TRBD1	TGTGCCAGCAGCCCTAGACAGGGCCCTGGAAACACCATATATTTT	CASSPRQGPGNTIYF
TRBV4-3	NA	TRBJ1-1	NA	TGCGCCAGCAGCCAAGTTACGGGCACTGAAGCTTTCTTT	CASSQVTGTEAFF
TRBV4-2	NA	TRBJ1-2	NA	TGTGCCAGCAGCCAAGCCGGGGGGGTCGCTAACTATGGCTACACCTTC	CASSQAGGVANYGYTF
TRBV28	NA	TRBJ2-5	TRBD1	TGTGCCAGCAGTGCCCCGACAGGGCATGAGACCCAGTACTTC	CASSAPTGHETQYF
TRBV18	NA	TRBJ1-6	NA	TGTGCCAGCTCACCACAACGGGGTAGGGATTCACCCCTCCACTTT	CASSPQRGRDSPLHF
TRBV6-5	many	TRBJ2-3	NA	TGTGCCAGCTCACGAGGGAACACAGATACGCAGTATTTT	CASSRGNTDTQYF
TRBV18	NA	TRBJ1-6	NA	TGTGCCAGCTCACCATCAGGGGATTATAATTCACCCCTCCACTTT	CASSPSGDYNSPLHF
TRBV28	few	TRBJ1-3	NA	TGTGCCAGCAAACAGGTCAACACCATATATTTT	CASKQVNTIYF
TRBV6-5	NA	TRBJ2-4	NA	TGTGCCAGCTGCGAACTAGCCAAAAACATTCAGTACTTC	CASCELAKNIQYF
TRBV28	NA	TRBJ1-2	NA	TGTGCCAGCAGTTTGGTACAGGCTAATGGCTACACCTTC	CASSLVQANGYTF
TRBV28	NA	TRBJ2-3	NA	TGTGCCAGCAGTACCCCCCGTGGTACACCGAATTTT	CASSTPRGTPNF
TRBV6-2/TRBV6-3	NA	TRBJ2-2	NA	TGTGCCAGCAGTTACTTGGTCGGGAGGAACACCGGGGAGCTGTTTTTT	CASSYLVGRNTGELFF
TRBV5-1	NA	TRBJ1-1	NA	TGCGCCAGCAGCCCCGGATTTGCGGCCACTGAAGCTTTCTTT	CASSPGFAATEAFF
TRBV27	NA	TRBJ2-3	NA	TGTGCCAGCAGTTTTACTAGCAGTTATACGCAGTATTTT	CASSFTSSYTQYF
TRBV19	NA	TRBJ1-4	NA	TGTGCCAGTCTCGTGCAGGGTGGGAAAAAACTGTTTTTT	CASLVQGGKKLFF
TRBV7-2	once	TRBJ2-7	TRBD2	TGTGCCAGCAGCTTGGCTAGCGGGGTGTACGAGCAGTACTTC	CASSLASGVYEQYF
TRBV5-1	NA	TRBJ2-2	NA	TGCGCCAGCAGCTTGAGGAGGGGCACCGGGGAGCTGTTTTTT	CASSLRRGTGELFF
TRBV6-5	NA	TRBJ2-7	NA	TGTGCCAGCAGTTACTCGGGGGGTTTCTCCTACGAGCAGTACTTC	CASSYSGGFSYEQYF
TRBV19	NA	TRBJ1-5	NA	TGTGCCAGTAGTATGCGGTCGCGGCCGCCGTACAATCAGCCCCAGCATTTT	CASSMRSRPPYNQPQHF
TRBV5-8	NA	TRBJ1-2	TRBD1	TGTGCCAGCAGCGTGGGACAGGGGCTTAGCTATGGCTACACCTTC	CASSVGQGLSYGYTF
TRBV6-2/TRBV6-3	NA	TRBJ1-6	NA	TGTGCCAGCAGTTACAGACAGGTCGCCTATAATTCACCCCTCCACTTT	CASSYRQVAYNSPLHF
TRBV3-1/TRBV3-2	NA	TRBJ1-3	NA	TGTGCCAGCAGCCAGAGAGCCTCTGGAAACACCATATATTTT	CASSQRASGNTIYF
TRBV27	NA	TRBJ2-1	NA	TGTGCCAGCAGCCGCGTTGATCTCTACAATGAGCAGTTCTTC	CASSRVDLYNEQFF
TRBV6-6	NA	TRBJ1-5	NA	TGTGCCAGCAGTTACGCGGAATCGAATCAGCCCCAGCATTTT	CASSYAESNQPQHF
TRBV28	NA	TRBJ2-5	NA	TGTGCCAGCAATCGGTACTCTTACCAAGAGACCCAGTACTTC	CASNRYSYQETQYF
TRBV5-6	NA	TRBJ2-2	TRBD1	TGTGCCAGCAGCTTCGGACAGGCGACCGGGGAGCTGTTTTTT	CASSFGQATGELFF
TRBV23-1	NA	TRBJ2-7	NA	TGCGCCAGCAGTCAATGGGACAAGGACTACGAGCAGTACTTC	CASSQWDKDYEQYF
TRBV18	NA	TRBJ1-5	NA	TGTGCCAGCTCACCCGGAGGGGATCAGCCCCAGCATTTT	CASSPGGDQPQHF
TRBV5-4	NA	TRBJ2-2	TRBD1	TGTGCCAGCAGCCTGGGACAGACCACCGGGGAGCTGTTTTTT	CASSLGQTTGELFF
TRBV4-3	NA	TRBJ2-7	TRBD1	TGCGCCAGCAGCCAAGACCAGGGGGCAGACTACGAGCAGTACTTC	CASSQDQGADYEQYF
TRBV10-3	once	TRBJ1-4	NA	TGTGCCATCAGTGACCAAGGAGGGGCTAATGAAAAACTGTTTTTT	CAISDQGGANEKLFF
TRBV5-6	NA	TRBJ1-4	NA	TGTGCCAGCAGCCCTTCGGGACTGAATGAAAAACTGTTTTTT	CASSPSGLNEKLFF
TRBV9	NA	TRBJ2-3	NA	TGTGCCAGCAGCGGCTCTAGCATCCCGAGTATAGATACGCAGTATTTT	CASSGSSIPSIDTQYF
TRBV12-3/TRBV12-4	NA	TRBJ1-2	NA	TGTGCCAGCAGTTTCGGCTATGGCTACACCTTC	CASSFGYGYTF
TRBV11-2	NA	TRBJ1-5	NA	TGTGCCAGCAGCTTAGTTCGTTCGTGGAGTCAGCCCCAGCATTTT	CASSLVRSWSQPQHF
TRBV4-3	NA	TRBJ1-1	NA	TGCGCCAGCAGCCAGGAATCAGGGTTTATGAACACTGAAGCTTTCTTT	CASSQESGFMNTEAFF
TRBV7-2	NA	TRBJ2-7	TRBD2	TGTGCCAGCAGCTTGGGCGGGGGGCGCTCCTACGAGCAGTACTTC	CASSLGGGRSYEQYF
TRBV19	NA	TRBJ1-5	NA	TGTGCCAGTAGTTCCAGGACGGACTATAGCAATCAGCCCCAGCATTTT	CASSSRTDYSNQPQHF
TRBV7-2	NA	TRBJ1-2	NA	TGTGCCAGCAGCTCCCTCAGGGGCGGCTACACCTTC	CASSSLRGGYTF
TRBV9	NA	TRBJ2-5	TRBD2	TGTGCCAGCACCCTCGGACTAGCGGGCCAAGAGACCCAGTACTTC	CASTLGLAGQETQYF
TRBV7-9	once	TRBJ2-7	NA	TGTGCCAGCGCCAAAACCGGAGGGGGGGTCTGGCAGTACTTC	CASAKTGGGVWQYF